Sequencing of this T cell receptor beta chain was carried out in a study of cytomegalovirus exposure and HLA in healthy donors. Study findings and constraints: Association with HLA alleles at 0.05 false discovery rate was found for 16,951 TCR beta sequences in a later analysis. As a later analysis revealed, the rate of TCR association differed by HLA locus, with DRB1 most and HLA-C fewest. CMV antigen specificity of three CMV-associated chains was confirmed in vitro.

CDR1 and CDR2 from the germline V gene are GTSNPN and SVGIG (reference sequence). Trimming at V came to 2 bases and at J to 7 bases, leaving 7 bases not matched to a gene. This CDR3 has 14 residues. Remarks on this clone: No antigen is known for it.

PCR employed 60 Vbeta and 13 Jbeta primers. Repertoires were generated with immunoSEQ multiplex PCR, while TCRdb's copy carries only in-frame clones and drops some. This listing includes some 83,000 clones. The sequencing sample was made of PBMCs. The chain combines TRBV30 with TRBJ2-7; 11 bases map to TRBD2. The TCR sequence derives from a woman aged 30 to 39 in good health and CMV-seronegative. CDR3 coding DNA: TGTGCCTGGAGTAAACTAGCGGGAGTAGGGGAGCAGTACTTC. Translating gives CAWSKLAGVGEQYF.